This TCR beta chain was captured by sequencing in a study of blood T cell repertoires in COVID-19 (dated by TCRdb to 2019 to 2021). As for the study more broadly: Collaborator samples came from the United States, Italy and Spain and covered acute and convalescent phases of COVID-19. Subjects who had been exposed to COVID-19, were actively infected with it, or had recovered from it provided the deeply sampled blood TCRbeta repertoires that made up the dataset. Samples were obtained from the ongoing ImmuneRACE study (first 160 participants) and from 1,254 subjects provided by 6 global collaborators. The repertoires were released in a freely available public database meant as a resource for research on the immune response to SARS-CoV-2. Nearly every sample came with metadata listing a de-identified subject ID, COVID-19 status, age in years and sex. HLA class I and class II types, where available, came from metadata supplied by the sample provider rather than from assay-based typing. The material from the prospective study consisted of cDNA or gDNA derived from T cells, B-cell-depleted T cells, or PBMCs. Overall study results and their limits: The amount of clinical and demographic metadata varied by source and participant and was provided uncurated.

As regards this clone: This receptor's antigen is unknown. Base-call qualities are not available, and no considerably larger clone is one nucleotide away.

A distance of 11 bases separates the germline ends of V and J, which lose 2 bases and 0 bases respectively. The germline V gene gives CDR1 as MDHEN and CDR2 as SYDVKM. The CDR3 has 15 amino acids, counting the end cysteine and phenylalanine. Of the read, only the CDR3 DNA is kept; its 45 bases are in frame from base 1. Participants in the prospective study were enrolled through a virtual design, were aged 18 to 89 years, and lived in about two dozen United States geographic areas. In the prospective study, participants were assigned to cohorts based on the clinical history participants reported in a screening survey and a study questionnaire. For ImmuneRACE Cohort 3, a participant was defined as recovered based on two consecutive negative NP/OP PCR tests, clearance by a healthcare professional, or resolution of symptoms. In the prospective study, mobile phlebotomists collected whole blood, serum and a nasopharyngeal or oropharyngeal swab from each participant. Over a roughly two-month period, participants in the prospective study had the option of providing additional blood draws and questionnaires. Prospective study blood samples were shipped either frozen or at room temperature before DNA extraction.

TCRbeta CDR3 regions were amplified from genomic DNA using the immunoSEQ Assay, a bias-controlled multiplex PCR. Turning to the authors' computational methods: Nucleated cell counts per sample were estimated from amplification of reference gene primers within the assay. To quantify the absolute abundance of each unique TCRbeta CDR3 rearrangement, sequence reads were collapsed and filtered. For each sample, productive Simpson clonality was calculated by taking the square root of Simpson's diversity index across productive rearrangements. TCRdb stores this immuneACCESS table with in-frame sequences only. Part of the clones is absent; in the studies checked, under half of the shortfall reflects unresolved V genes, and no reason is known for the rest. The DNA gave D and trimming, while V, J and clone size come from that table. For this sample there are 200,000 to 250,000 clones; about 85% appear just once. Roughly a sixth of the sample is in the top ten clones.

The origin of this receptor is a man aged 40-49 years who had recovered from COVID-19. Recombination linked TRBV28 to TRBJ2-7; the best D guess is TRBD2, with 6 bases matching. Sequenced material: PBMCs or T cells enriched from blood (not recorded which). The CDR3 region reads CASSLGGVHSYEQYF. The base sequence is TGTGCCAGCAGTTTAGGAGGGGTTCACTCCTACGAGCAGTACTTC.